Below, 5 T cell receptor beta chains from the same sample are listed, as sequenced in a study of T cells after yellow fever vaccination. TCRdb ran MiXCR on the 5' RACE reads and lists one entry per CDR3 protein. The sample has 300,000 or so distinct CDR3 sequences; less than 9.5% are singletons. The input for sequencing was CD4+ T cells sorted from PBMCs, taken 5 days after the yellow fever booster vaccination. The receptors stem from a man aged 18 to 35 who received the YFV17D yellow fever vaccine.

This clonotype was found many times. The CDR3 region is CASRNFGQIQETQYF. The CDR3 DNA is TGCGCCAGCAGAAATTTCGGACAGATACAAGAGACCCAGTACTTC. The V and J genes are TRBV5-1 and TRBJ2-5; D perhaps matches TRBD1 (6 bases). This CDR3 spans 15 amino acids. CDR1 and CDR2 from the germline V gene are SGHRS and YFSETQ. V lost 5 bases to trimming and J lost 2 bases, with 16 bases between them.

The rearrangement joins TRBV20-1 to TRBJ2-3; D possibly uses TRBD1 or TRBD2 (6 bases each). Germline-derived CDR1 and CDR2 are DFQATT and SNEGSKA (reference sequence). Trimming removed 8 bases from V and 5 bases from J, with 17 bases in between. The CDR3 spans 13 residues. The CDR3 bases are TGCAGTTCACATGGGGGGCCTGGAGATACGCAGTATTTT. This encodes CSSHGGPGDTQYF.

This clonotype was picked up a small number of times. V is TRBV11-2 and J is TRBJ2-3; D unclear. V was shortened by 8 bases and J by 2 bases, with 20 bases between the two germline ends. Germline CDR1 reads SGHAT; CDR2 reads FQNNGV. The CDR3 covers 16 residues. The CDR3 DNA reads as TGTGCCAGCTCGTTCCCCCTGGGTAGGAACACAGATACGCAGTATTTT. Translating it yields CASSFPLGRNTDTQYF.

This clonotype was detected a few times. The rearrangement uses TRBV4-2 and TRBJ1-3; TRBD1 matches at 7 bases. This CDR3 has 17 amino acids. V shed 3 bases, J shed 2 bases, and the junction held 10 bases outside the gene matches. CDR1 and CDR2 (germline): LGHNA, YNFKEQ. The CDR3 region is CASSQARTGLAGNTIYF. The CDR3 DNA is TGTGCCAGCAGCCAGGCCCGGACAGGTTTGGCTGGAAACACCATATATTTT.

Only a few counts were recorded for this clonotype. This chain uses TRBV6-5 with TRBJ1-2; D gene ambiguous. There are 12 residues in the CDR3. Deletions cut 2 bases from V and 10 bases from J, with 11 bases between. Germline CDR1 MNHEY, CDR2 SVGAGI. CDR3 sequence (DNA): TGTGCCAGCAGTTACGACTCCTTTGACTACACCTTC. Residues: CASSYDSFDYTF.